This entry lists 5 T cell receptor beta chains sequenced from one sample in a study of CD8+CD57+ T cells in acquired aplastic anemia (dated by TCRdb to 2016 to 2019). Sequencer: Illumina HiSeq 2000. TCR beta VDJ combination and CDR3 sequence profiling used genomic DNA as the template. The raw public data were reprocessed by TCRdb itself: fastp quality trimming at Q25, MiXCR clonotype calling, in-frame beta chains only. Every entry covers one CDR3 protein and lists the most common genes and DNA from its rows. Present in this sample are fewer than 250,000 distinct CDR3 sequences, 54% of which were seen just once. The top ten clones comprise roughly 15% of the sample. Sample: sorted CD4+, CD8+, or CD8+CD57+ T cells (not recorded which) from PBMCs. Every receptor here comes from a human donor in good health, serving as a control.

J is TRBJ2-5 and V is TRBV7-6, with D unresolved. With 1 base removed from V and 5 bases from J, the gap between germline ends came to 8 bases. This CDR3 has 13 residues. The germline gives CDR1 SGHVS, CDR2 FNYEAQ. CDR3 bases: TGTGCCAGCAGCTTAGGCGTGGGGGAGACCCAGTACTTC. Translating it yields CASSLGVGETQYF.

The genes are TRBV20-1 and TRBJ1-2; no definite D call. The length of the CDR3 is 13 residues. V lost 0 bases to trimming and J lost 8 bases, with 13 bases between them. CDR1 DFQATT and CDR2 SNEGSKA come from the germline V gene (reference sequence). The CDR3 loop reads CSARDAVSDGYTF. The CDR3, as DNA: TGCAGTGCTAGAGATGCGGTCTCTGACGGCTACACCTTC.

In nucleotides, the CDR3 is TGTGCCAGCAGACGTACCCGGGGGGATACGCAGTATTTT. Translating gives CASRRTRGDTQYF. The chain employs TRBV12-3 or TRBV12-4 and TRBJ2-3, with D possibly matching TRBD2 (6 bases). The CDR3 is 13 amino acids. V was pared by 6 bases and J by 6 bases, with 13 bases between.

The rearrangement links TRBV18 to TRBJ2-7; no clear D gene. This CDR3 comprises 14 residues. Germline loops: CDR1 KGHSH, CDR2 LQKENI. Trimming cost V 5 bases and J 3 bases, with 14 bases left between them. The CDR3 sequence: CASSSIRASYEQYF. For the CDR3, the DNA is TGTGCCAGCTCATCGATCCGGGCCAGCTACGAGCAGTACTTC.

This rearrangement joins TRBV25-1 to TRBJ2-3, with TRBD2 identical over 8 bases. V shed 3 bases, J shed 4 bases, and the junction held 6 bases outside the gene matches. In germline, CDR1 is MGHDK, CDR2 SYGVNS. The CDR3 spans 15 residues. The CDR3 DNA is TGTGCCAGCAGTGACAGCGGGAGAAACTCAGATACGCAGTATTTT. Protein: CASSDSGRNSDTQYF.